This is a list of T cell receptor beta chains from one sample in a study of blood T cell repertoires in COVID-19. Profiled with immunoSEQ multiplex PCR; TCRdb holds only in-frame clones, not every one. Of around 230,000 clones listed, 86% are singletons. Sequencing was carried out using PBMCs or T cells enriched from blood (not recorded which). These TCRs come from a woman between 40 and 50 years old with acute COVID-19. Each CDR3 is given with its conserved first and last residue. The D gene is left open where the match is weak. Part of the rows lack a size; the others show once, few, many or a class for expanded clones.

-,-,TRBJ1-5,TRBV6-2/TRBV6-3,TGTGCCAGCAGTTCCCAGAATAGCAATCAGCCCCAGCATTTT,CASSSQNSNQPQHF
few,-,TRBJ1-2,TRBV19,TGTGCCAGTACCACTACAAGACGGGGGTTCGATGGCTACACCTTC,CASTTTRRGFDGYTF
few,-,TRBJ1-1,TRBV2,TGTGCCAGTCCAAGTGTATCGGGGAATCGGGAGACTGAAGCTTTCTTT,CASPSVSGNRETEAFF
-,-,TRBJ1-2,TRBV3-1/TRBV3-2,TGTGCCAGCAGCCCAGGGTTTAGGTATGGCTACACCTTC,CASSPGFRYGYTF
-,TRBD1,TRBJ2-7,TRBV9,TGTGCCAGCAGCGTCGGGACAGAAGCCTACGAGCAGTACTTC,CASSVGTEAYEQYF
-,TRBD2,TRBJ2-3,TRBV11-3,TGTGCCAGCAGCTTAAGCGGGGCGATCACAGATACGCAGTATTTT,CASSLSGAITDTQYF
-,TRBD1,TRBJ1-1,TRBV7-9,TGTGCCAGCAGCGCCTCGACAGGGGTCGCTGAAGCTTTCTTT,CASSASTGVAEAFF
-,-,TRBJ1-1,TRBV7-9,TGTGCCAGCAGCTTGGAGGGATGGGGCACTGAAGCTTTCTTT,CASSLEGWGTEAFF
-,-,TRBJ2-1,TRBV5-1,TGCGCCAGCAGCTCCCGGGAAGACAATGAGCAGTTCTTC,CASSSREDNEQFF
-,-,TRBJ1-5,TRBV6-5,TGTGCCAGCAGTTACTCGAAGCAGCAGGGGAAGCATTTT,CASSYSKQQGKHF
-,TRBD1,TRBJ1-5,TRBV7-9,TGTGCCAGCAGCTTAGCAATCGCAGGGGGCATTAATCAGCCCCAGCATTTT,CASSLAIAGGINQPQHF
-,TRBD2,TRBJ2-7,TRBV6-5,TGTGCCAGCACCTCTACCGGGGGGGAGCAGTACTTC,CASTSTGGEQYF
-,TRBD1,TRBJ1-1,TRBV5-4,TGTGCCAGCACCTACGCAGGGGGCCCTGAAGCTTTCTTT,CASTYAGGPEAFF
-,TRBD1,TRBJ2-1,TRBV5-8,TGTGCCAGCAGGGACAGGGGACGGAATGAGCAGTTCTTC,CASRDRGRNEQFF
-,-,TRBJ2-5,TRBV7-2,TGTGCCAGCAGCTCTAAGACTGGAGAAGAGACCCAGTACTTC,CASSSKTGEETQYF
few,-,TRBJ1-2,TRBV4-3,TGCGCCAGCAGCCAAGAGGGGACTTCACTCGACCTATATGGCTACACCTTC,CASSQEGTSLDLYGYTF
-,-,TRBJ1-1,TRBV4-1,TGCGCCAGCAGCGAAGGCGAGGGAGGTAACACTGAAGCTTTCTTT,CASSEGEGGNTEAFF
-,-,TRBJ1-2,TRBV27,TGTGCCAGCAGTCTACAGGGCTATGGCTACACCTTC,CASSLQGYGYTF
-,TRBD2,TRBJ2-5,TRBV27,TGTGCCAGCAGAAGCGGGGGACAAGAGACCCAGTACTTC,CASRSGGQETQYF
-,-,TRBJ1-2,TRBV9,TGTGCCAGCAGCGGAAATAAGGACAGCTCTAACTATGGCTACACCTTC,CASSGNKDSSNYGYTF
few,-,TRBJ2-2,TRBV7-5,TGTGCCAGAAGCGGCGACAGGGGGAGCACCGGGGAGCTGTTTTTT,CARSGDRGSTGELFF
-,-,TRBJ2-1,TRBV5-4,TGTGCCAGCAGCTCAGGGAAGAATGAGCAGTTCTTC,CASSSGKNEQFF
-,-,TRBJ1-1,TRBV9,TGTGCCAGCAGCGTAGTTGTAGACACTGAAGCTTTCTTT,CASSVVVDTEAFF
-,TRBD1,TRBJ2-2,TRBV5-6,TGTGCCAGCAGCTTGGATACAGGGGTGAACACCGGGGAGCTGTTTTTT,CASSLDTGVNTGELFF
-,TRBD1,TRBJ1-1,TRBV29-1,TGCAGCGCCTGGGCCCGGGACAGCTTTAGCATGAACACTGAAGCTTTCTTT,CSAWARDSFSMNTEAFF
-,TRBD1,TRBJ2-7,TRBV10-3,TGTGCCATCAGTAACACCGTGGGACAGGGGGGCGAGCAGTACTTC,CAISNTVGQGGEQYF
once,-,TRBJ2-2,TRBV6-2/TRBV6-3,TGTGCCAGCAGTTATACTGGCGGGGCCAACACCGGGGAGCTGTTTTTT,CASSYTGGANTGELFF
-,TRBD1,TRBJ2-7,TRBV10-3,TGTGCCATCAGTCAGACAGGGGACTCCTCCTACGAGCAGTACTTC,CAISQTGDSSYEQYF
-,-,TRBJ2-2,TRBV9,TGTGCCAGCAGCGTGCGGAAGGACTTACAGAACACCGGGGAGCTGTTTTTT,CASSVRKDLQNTGELFF
-,-,TRBJ1-1,TRBV6-2/TRBV6-3,TGTGCCAGCAGTTACTCGAGGGGGTCGGCTGAAGCTTTCTTT,CASSYSRGSAEAFF
once,TRBD2,TRBJ2-5,TRBV5-1,TGCGCCAGCAGCCCCCCGGGCCCGGGGGGACAAGAGACCCAGTACTTC,CASSPPGPGGQETQYF
few,TRBD1,TRBJ1-1,TRBV6-5,TGTGCCAGCAGACCGGACAGGCTAAACACTGAAGCTTTCTTT,CASRPDRLNTEAFF
few,TRBD1,TRBJ1-2,TRBV5-1,TGCGCCAGCAGCTTGGATGGACAGGCCGCTATCTATGGCTACACCTTC,CASSLDGQAAIYGYTF
-,-,TRBJ1-2,TRBV14,TGTGCCAGCAGGGAGGGGTGGGCCTATGGCTACACCTTC,CASREGWAYGYTF
-,-,TRBJ2-5,TRBV5-1,TGCGCCAGCAGCTTGAGAGGGGGGGCCGGGGAGACCCAGTACTTC,CASSLRGGAGETQYF